A selection of T cell receptor beta chains follows, all from one sample in a study of control samples from healthy donors and cancer patients. The repertoire was sequenced with immunoSEQ multiplex PCR; TCRdb's copy has only in-frame clones and lacks some. This repertoire includes some 180,000 clones. Sequencing was done on a sample of blood. Source of these receptors: a woman between 25 and 40 years old in good health. CDR3s leave out the opening cysteine and the closing phenylalanine or tryptophan. The D gene is left open where the match is weak.

TRBV24-1	TRBJ2-3	-	ATSELDSTDTQY
TRBV7-6	TRBJ1-5	-	ASSLDRGQPQH
TRBV19	TRBJ1-2	-	ASNTHVNYGYT
TRBV6-5	TRBJ1-1	-	ASSMAPDTKEAF
TRBV7-2	TRBJ2-7	TRBD2	ASSLSGAGGPSEQY
TRBV7-8	TRBJ1-6	-	ASSYTRNSPLH
TRBV4-1	TRBJ2-1	-	ASSLLPLTYNEQF
TRBV3-1/TRBV3-2	TRBJ1-3	TRBD1	ASSMDRGRGSSGNTIY
TRBV28	TRBJ2-6	-	ASSLFRGLDVLT
TRBV19	TRBJ1-3	-	ASSESGTVSGNTIY
TRBV3-1/TRBV3-2	TRBJ2-1	-	ASSQVRGSSYNEQF
TRBV30	TRBJ2-3	-	AWRLAGASTDTQY
TRBV28	TRBJ1-4	-	ASRGQGSEKLF
TRBV4-2	TRBJ2-1	TRBD1	ASSQAGQGHYNEQF
TRBV29-1	TRBJ2-1	-	SVRMDGEQF